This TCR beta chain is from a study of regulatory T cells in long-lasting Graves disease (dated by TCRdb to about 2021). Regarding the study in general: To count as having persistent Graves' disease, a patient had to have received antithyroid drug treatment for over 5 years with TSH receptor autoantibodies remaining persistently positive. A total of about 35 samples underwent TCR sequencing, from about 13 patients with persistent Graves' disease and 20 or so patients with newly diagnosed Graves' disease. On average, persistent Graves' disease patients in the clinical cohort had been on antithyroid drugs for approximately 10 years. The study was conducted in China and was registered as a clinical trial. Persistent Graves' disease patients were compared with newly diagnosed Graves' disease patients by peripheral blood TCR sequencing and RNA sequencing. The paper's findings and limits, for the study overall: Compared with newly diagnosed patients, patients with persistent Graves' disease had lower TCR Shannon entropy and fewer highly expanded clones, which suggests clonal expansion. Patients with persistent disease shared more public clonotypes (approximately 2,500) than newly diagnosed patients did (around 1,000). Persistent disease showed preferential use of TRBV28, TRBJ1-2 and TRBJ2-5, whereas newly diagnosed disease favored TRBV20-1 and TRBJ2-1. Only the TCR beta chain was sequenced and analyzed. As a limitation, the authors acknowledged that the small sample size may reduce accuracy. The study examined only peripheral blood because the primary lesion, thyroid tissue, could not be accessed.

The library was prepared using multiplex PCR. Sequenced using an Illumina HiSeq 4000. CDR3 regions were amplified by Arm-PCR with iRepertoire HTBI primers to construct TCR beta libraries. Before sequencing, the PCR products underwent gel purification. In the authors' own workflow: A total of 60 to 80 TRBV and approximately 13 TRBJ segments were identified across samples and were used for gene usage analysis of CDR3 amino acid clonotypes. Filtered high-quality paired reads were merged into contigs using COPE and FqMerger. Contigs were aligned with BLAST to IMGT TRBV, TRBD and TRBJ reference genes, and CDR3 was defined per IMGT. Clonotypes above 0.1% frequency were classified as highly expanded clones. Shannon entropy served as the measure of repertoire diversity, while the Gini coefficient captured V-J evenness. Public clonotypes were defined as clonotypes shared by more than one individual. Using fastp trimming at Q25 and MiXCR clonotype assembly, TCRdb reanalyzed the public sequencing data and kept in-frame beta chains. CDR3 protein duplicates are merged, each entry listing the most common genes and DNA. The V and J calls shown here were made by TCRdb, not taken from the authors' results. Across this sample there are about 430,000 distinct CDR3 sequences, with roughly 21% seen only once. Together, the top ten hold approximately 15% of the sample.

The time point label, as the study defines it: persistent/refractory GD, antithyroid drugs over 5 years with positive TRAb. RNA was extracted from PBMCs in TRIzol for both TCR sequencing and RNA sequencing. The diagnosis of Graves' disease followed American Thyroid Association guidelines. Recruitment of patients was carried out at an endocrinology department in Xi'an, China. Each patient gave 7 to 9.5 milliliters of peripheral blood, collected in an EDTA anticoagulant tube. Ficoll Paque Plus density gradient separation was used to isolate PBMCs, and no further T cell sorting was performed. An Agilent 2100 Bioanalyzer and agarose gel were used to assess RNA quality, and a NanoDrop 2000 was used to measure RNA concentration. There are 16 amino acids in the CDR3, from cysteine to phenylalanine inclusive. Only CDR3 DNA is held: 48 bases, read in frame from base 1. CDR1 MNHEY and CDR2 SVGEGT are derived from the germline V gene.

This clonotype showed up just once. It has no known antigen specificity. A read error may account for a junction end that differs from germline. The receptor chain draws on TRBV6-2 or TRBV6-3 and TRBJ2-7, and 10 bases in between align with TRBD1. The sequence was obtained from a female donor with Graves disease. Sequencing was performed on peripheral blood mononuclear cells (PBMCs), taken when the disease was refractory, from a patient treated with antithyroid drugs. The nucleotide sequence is TGTGCCGGCAGTCCCCGGGACAGGGGAAAGGCCTACGAGCAGTACTTC. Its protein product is CAGSPRDRGKAYEQYF.